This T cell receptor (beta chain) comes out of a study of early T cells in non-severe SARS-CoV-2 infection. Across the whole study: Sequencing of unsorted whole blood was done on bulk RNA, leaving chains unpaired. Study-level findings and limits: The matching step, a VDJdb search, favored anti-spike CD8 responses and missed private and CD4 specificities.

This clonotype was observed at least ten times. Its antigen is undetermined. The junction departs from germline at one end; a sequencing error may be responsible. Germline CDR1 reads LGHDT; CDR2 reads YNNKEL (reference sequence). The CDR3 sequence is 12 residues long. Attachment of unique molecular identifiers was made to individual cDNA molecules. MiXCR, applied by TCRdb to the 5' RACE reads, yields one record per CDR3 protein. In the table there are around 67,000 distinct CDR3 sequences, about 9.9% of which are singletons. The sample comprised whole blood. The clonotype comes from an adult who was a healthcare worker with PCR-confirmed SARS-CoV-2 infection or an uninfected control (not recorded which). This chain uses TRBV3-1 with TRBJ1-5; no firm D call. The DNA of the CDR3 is TGTACCAGCAGCACCGGTAATCAGCCCCAGCATTTT. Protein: CTSSTGNQPQHF.